This T cell receptor beta chain was captured by sequencing in a study of identifying expanded T cells in peripheral blood. Study-level results: Technical replicates showed roughly 1.2 changed clones; two weeks roughly 16; four weeks 19. Approximately two-week clone count variance significantly increased as total template count grew.

No infections or other immune events were documented during collection. This CDR3 comprises 15 residues. V gave up 5 bases and J gave up 2 bases; unmatched junction bases: 6. Germline V gene sequence: CDR1 SGHNT, CDR2 YENEEA. As concerns this clone: The antigen remains undetermined.

Profiled with immunoSEQ multiplex PCR; TCRdb holds only in-frame clones, not every one. The sample includes about 86,000 clones, approximately 84% seen only once; the top ten take roughly 4%. The specimen sequenced was blood. This TCR derives from a person aged 18-70 years in good health. This chain connects TRBV11-3 to TRBJ2-1; 7 bases are shared with TRBD2. CDR3 loop: CASSRGVGAYNEQFF. The CDR3 DNA is TGTGCCAGCAGCCGGGGGGTAGGGGCCTACAATGAGCAGTTCTTC.